Listed below are T cell receptor beta chains from one sample, sequenced in a study of beta chain features in type 1 diabetes. Data came from immunoSEQ multiplex PCR; TCRdb stores just in-frame clones and leaves some out. The table has a few hundred thousand clones, around 13% seen once. Source material: naive CD4+ T cells from blood. The receptors shown here come from a man aged 25-45 years in good health. CDR3s include the opening cysteine and the closing phenylalanine or tryptophan. A D gene is named only where the DNA matches it firmly. Clone size is not always given. Where it is, it says once, few, many or a class for expanded clones.

>-|-|TRBV7-9|TRBJ1-2
TGTGCCAGCAGCCTCGAGACAGCCAACTATGGCTACACCTTC
CASSLETANYGYTF
>-|-|TRBV10-3|TRBJ1-2
TGTGCCATCAGCCCCGGGAACTATGGCTACACCTTC
CAISPGNYGYTF
>few|TRBD2|TRBV4-3|TRBJ2-3
TGCGCCAGCAGCCAAGATATTAGCGGGAGGTCAGATACGCAGTATTTT
CASSQDISGRSDTQYF
>-|-|TRBV27|TRBJ1-6
TGTGCCAGCAGTTTTCCGAATTCACCCCTCCACTTT
CASSFPNSPLHF
>-|-|TRBV9|TRBJ2-1
TGTGCCAGCAGCTTACCGGGGGAGTACAATGAGCAGTTCTTC
CASSLPGEYNEQFF
>-|-|TRBV15|TRBJ2-3
TGTGCCACCAGCTTACGGGGGAGCGCAGATACGCAGTATTTT
CATSLRGSADTQYF
>-|-|TRBV20-1|TRBJ2-5
TGCAGTGCCCAAGGACAAGAGACCCAGTACTTC
CSAQGQETQYF
>-|-|TRBV7-7|TRBJ2-5
TGTGCTAGCAGCGTAACAGGACTAGAGACCCAGTACTTC
CASSVTGLETQYF
>many|-|TRBV5-4|TRBJ2-5
TGTGCCAGCAGCTTGAAAGAGACCCAGTACTTC
CASSLKETQYF
>-|-|TRBV10-2|TRBJ1-5
TGCGCCAGCAGTGAGTATGCAGGGGTGGGCAATCAGCCCCAGCATTTT
CASSEYAGVGNQPQHF
>-|-|TRBV28|TRBJ1-2
TGTGCCAGCAGTTTAAAGGGGCTGCGCTATGGCTACACCTTC
CASSLKGLRYGYTF
>few|-|TRBV4-3|TRBJ2-2
TGCGCCAGCAGCCGGGGTGCTAGGGCCGGGGAGCTGTTTTTT
CASSRGARAGELFF
>-|-|TRBV23-1|TRBJ1-2
TGCGCCAGCAGTCACTTCGGGGCTACCTATGGCTACACCTTC
CASSHFGATYGYTF
>few|TRBD2|TRBV25-1|TRBJ2-5
TGTGCCAGCAGTGAATTCGGCGGGAGCGGGGAGACCCAGTACTTC
CASSEFGGSGETQYF
>few|TRBD1|TRBV6-5|TRBJ2-7
TGTGCCAGCAGTAATAACAGGGGTCGGGAGCAGTACTTC
CASSNNRGREQYF
>once|TRBD2|TRBV9|TRBJ2-5
TGTGCCAGCAGCGCGGGACGACTAGCGGGGGGGCCGGAGACCCAGTACTTC
CASSAGRLAGGPETQYF
>few|-|TRBV2|TRBJ2-3
TGTGCCAGCAGTGGGACTCCGACAGATACGCAGTATTTT
CASSGTPTDTQYF
>few|-|TRBV5-1|TRBJ2-2
TGCGCCAGCAGCTTGGAAACCGATCTCCGCACCGGGGAGCTGTTTTTT
CASSLETDLRTGELFF
>few|TRBD2|TRBV6-1|TRBJ2-4
TGTGCCAGCAGTGCGATCGGGAGGGCGAACATTCAGTACTTC
CASSAIGRANIQYF
>-|TRBD2|TRBV9|TRBJ2-2
TGTGCCAGCAGCTTAGGGACTAGCGGGGTCTACACCGGGGAGCTGTTTTTT
CASSLGTSGVYTGELFF
>-|-|TRBV18|TRBJ2-7
TGTGCCAGCTCACCACCGGGCCGGGGTGGGTACGAGCAGTACTTC
CASSPPGRGGYEQYF
>-|-|TRBV11-3|TRBJ2-1
TGTGCCAGCAGCTTAGCGGGAGAGGGGGATGAGCAGTTCTTC
CASSLAGEGDEQFF
>-|-|TRBV25-1|TRBJ2-3
TGTGCCAGCAGTGAATCTGGGGATATCACAGATACGCAGTATTTT
CASSESGDITDTQYF
>-|TRBD1|TRBV29-1|TRBJ2-5
TGCAGCGTGGACAGGGTTCGAAAGACCCAGTACTTC
CSVDRVRKTQYF